This T cell receptor beta chain was identified in a study of shared clonotypes between healthy human individuals. Sequenced by immunoSEQ multiplex PCR; TCRdb stores in-frame clones only, minus some. The sample shows over a million clones, 75% to 80% of them seen only once. A remark on this clone: This sequence is one base from a far larger clone and is likely a read error. The CDR3 carries no conserved terminal phenylalanine or tryptophan, so it likely arises from a read error.

This CDR3 has 15 residues. Trimming shortened V by 1 base and J by 0 bases, and 7 bases separated the two germline ends. Per the germline V gene, CDR1 is LGHNA and CDR2 is YNFKEQ. J is TRBJ1-3 and V is TRBV4-2; D unclear. What was sequenced was memory CD4+ T cells from PBMCs. Subset: CD45RA-negative fraction. The source of this sequence is a man younger than 30 in good health. Some clones in this sample may be carry-over from other donors' samples. The CDR3, as DNA: TGTGCCAGCAGCCAAGGCCCGGCCTCTGGAAACACCATATATCTT. Amino acids: CASSQGPASGNTIYL.